A single sample is the source of the 8 T cell receptor beta chains below, sequenced in a study of blood T cell repertoires in COVID-19. Profiled with immunoSEQ multiplex PCR; TCRdb holds only in-frame clones, not every one. This sample has 90,000 to 150,000 clones; more than 75% occur once, and the top ten carry roughly 2.1%. The sample was peripheral blood. Every receptor here comes from a woman in her 50s with acute or convalescent COVID-19.

The rearrangement links TRBV5-1 to TRBJ2-7, with 7 bases fitting TRBD2. The ends lost 0 bases at V and 9 bases at J; junction bases unmatched: 18. The CDR3 is 17 amino acids. Germline lookup yields CDR1 SGHRS and CDR2 YFSETQ. CDR3: CASSLAGGSPSLYVQYF. In DNA form, the CDR3 reads TGCGCCAGCAGCTTGGCCGGCGGGAGCCCCTCTTTGTATGTGCAGTACTTC.

This chain joins TRBV5-6 and TRBJ2-3, with D perhaps TRBD1 (6 bases). Deletions cut 0 bases from V and 2 bases from J, with 10 bases between. Looked up from germline, CDR1 is SGHDT and CDR2 is YYEEEE. This CDR3 spans 15 amino acids. In DNA, the CDR3 is TGTGCCAGCAGCTTGGGAGGGGGTAACACAGATACGCAGTATTTT. Protein product: CASSLGGGNTDTQYF.

J is TRBJ2-1 and V is TRBV15; 8 positions match TRBD1. CDR3 length: 15 amino acids. The V segment lost 0 bases and the J segment 6 bases; nucleotides outside the gene matches: 4. CDR1 is LNHNV and CDR2 is YYDKDF in the germline V gene (reference sequence). This CDR3 is CATSRDRTGPNEQFF. The DNA of the CDR3 is TGTGCCACCAGCAGAGATAGGACAGGGCCCAATGAGCAGTTCTTC.

This clone showed up just once. This chain connects TRBV24-1 to TRBJ1-2; 7 bases map to TRBD1. The CDR3 has 17 residues. V lost 3 bases and J lost 5; bases outside the gene matches: 14. Looked up from germline, CDR1 is KGHDR and CDR2 is SFDVKD. DNA for the CDR3: TGTGCCACCAGTGATCCCGCGGCAGGGGGTTCCTGGTATGGCTACACCTTC. Residues: CATSDPAAGGSWYGYTF.

This clone was found once. The chain links TRBV7-2 to TRBJ1-2; 8 nucleotides align to TRBD1. The germline gives CDR1 SGHTA, CDR2 FQGNSA. The junction had 13 bases not matched to a gene; V was cut back by 5 bases and J by 5 bases. The CDR3 has 16 amino acids. For the CDR3, the DNA is TGTGCCAGCAGCGCCCCCGGGACAGGAGGACGGTATGGCTACACCTTC. Its protein is CASSAPGTGGRYGYTF.

This clone has only one observation. This chain uses TRBV29-1 with TRBJ1-1; D possibly corresponds to TRBD1 (5 bases). Germline CDR1 is SQVTM and CDR2 is ANQGSEA. The V and J ends lost 3 bases and 0 bases respectively, with 11 bases between them. The CDR3 runs 14 residues. The CDR3 sequence is CSVEGQIMNTEAFF. The CDR3 DNA reads TGCAGCGTTGAGGGGCAGATCATGAACACTGAAGCTTTCTTT.

This clone was detected only a few times. The identical CDR3 is also encoded by other nucleotide sequences in the sample. The chain joins TRBV9 to TRBJ1-5; D perhaps matches TRBD1 (5 bases). The CDR3 consists of 15 residues. Germline V gives CDR1 SGDLS, CDR2 YYNGEE. The V and J ends lost 0 bases and 0 bases respectively, with 7 bases between them. As DNA, the CDR3 is TGTGCCAGCAGCGTAGGGCAGGGTAGCAATCAGCCCCAGCATTTT. It specifies CASSVGQGSNQPQHF.

This clone has only a few counts. V is TRBV30 and J is TRBJ1-5, with 7 bases fitting TRBD1. Germline trimming cut 3 bases from V and 6 bases from J; bases unmatched to any gene: 11. Germline-derived CDR1 and CDR2 are GTSNPN and SVGIG (reference sequence). The CDR3 consists of 15 residues. The CDR3 nucleotides are TGTGCCTGGAGCCAGGGGGACCCCCAGGGTCAGCCCCAGCATTTT. Translation: CAWSQGDPQGQPQHF.